These T cell receptor beta chains were read from a single sample in a study of blood T cell repertoires in COVID-19. Sequenced by immunoSEQ multiplex PCR; TCRdb stores in-frame clones only, minus some. The sample lists roughly 73,000 clones, approximately 80% occurring once. What was sequenced was peripheral blood. The receptors shown here come from a human donor in a cohort sampled during active COVID-19. The CDR3 runs from the conserved cysteine through the conserved F or W. Each record gives: V gene, D gene, CDR3 length, J gene, CDR3 DNA, CDR3 protein. D genes are given only for firm matches.

TRBV7-9,NA,11,TRBJ2-3,TGTGCCAGCAGCCCCGCAGATACGCAGTATTTT,CASSPADTQYF
TRBV6-5,NA,15,TRBJ1-6,TGTGCCAGCAGTCCTAGGGTAGGGAGGAATTCACCCCTCCACTTT,CASSPRVGRNSPLHF
TRBV19,TRBD1,16,TRBJ1-2,TGTGCCAGTAGTCAAACTCCGGGACAGGGGGACTATGGCTACACCTTC,CASSQTPGQGDYGYTF
TRBV5-1,NA,13,TRBJ2-7,TGCGCCAGCAGCTCGACAGATACCTACGAGCAGTACTTC,CASSSTDTYEQYF
TRBV6-5,NA,13,TRBJ2-5,TGTGCCAGCAGTTACAGGGAGAGAGAGACCCAGTACTTC,CASSYRERETQYF
TRBV5-5,NA,15,TRBJ1-5,TGTGCCAGCAGCTTGGCAGGGGTTAGCAATCAGCCCCAGCATTTT,CASSLAGVSNQPQHF
TRBV12-5,NA,12,TRBJ2-2,TGTGCTAGTGGCGCAGGGGCCGGGGAGCTGTTTTTT,CASGAGAGELFF
TRBV20-1,NA,10,TRBJ1-2,TGCAGTGCTATGGGGCCTGGCTACACCTTC,CSAMGPGYTF
TRBV29-1,TRBD1,13,TRBJ1-4,TGCAGCGCCTCGACAGGGTCGCAGGAAAAACTGTTTTTT,CSASTGSQEKLFF
TRBV6-6,NA,15,TRBJ1-1,TGTGCCAGCAGTGCGACGGGAGGGGTGAACACTGAAGCTTTCTTT,CASSATGGVNTEAFF
TRBV10-3,NA,15,TRBJ2-2,TGTGCCATCAGTGGGGCAGGTCTTAACACCGGGGAGCTGTTTTTT,CAISGAGLNTGELFF
TRBV19,TRBD2,15,TRBJ2-1,TGTGCCAGTACCCTCAGCGGGAGTGCGTACAATGAGCAGTTCTTC,CASTLSGSAYNEQFF